Detailed here is one T cell receptor beta chain. Which antigen it targets is not known. The record has no base qualities; no much larger clone is one base away. TCRbeta CDR3 regions were amplified from genomic DNA using the immunoSEQ Assay, a bias-controlled multiplex PCR. Under the source paper's analysis protocol: Within the assay, amplification of reference gene primers was used to estimate how many nucleated cells each sample contained. Sequence reads were collapsed and filtered to measure the absolute abundance of every unique TCRbeta CDR3 rearrangement. For each sample, productive Simpson clonality was calculated by taking the square root of Simpson's diversity index across productive rearrangements. TCRdb took over this immuneACCESS table, retaining in-frame rearrangements with V and J assigned. Such tables are incomplete; in checked studies, under half of the missing clones stem from an unresolved V gene, and the remainder is unexplained. The DNA was the basis for D and trimming; V, J and clone size are from that table. The sample includes some 150,000 clones, with 80% observed a single time. The ten largest make up roughly 0.58% of the sample.

Whole blood was collected in K2EDTA tubes by collaborating institutions according to the institutions' own protocols. Collaborator samples were shipped for TCRbeta analysis as frozen whole blood, isolated PBMCs, or DNA extracted from either sample type. The data are from a study of blood T cell repertoires in COVID-19 (dated by TCRdb to about 2020). General notes on the study: Samples covering the acute and convalescent phases of COVID-19 were provided by collaborators in the United States, Italy and Spain. The prospective study material was composed of cDNA or gDNA derived from T cells, B-cell-depleted T cells, or PBMCs. Subjects who had been exposed to COVID-19, were actively infected with it, or had recovered from it provided the deeply sampled blood TCRbeta repertoires that made up the dataset. A freely available public database, intended as a resource for researchers studying the immune response to SARS-CoV-2, is where the repertoires were released. The samples were drawn from two sources: the first 160 participants of the ongoing ImmuneRACE study, and 1,254 subjects contributed by 6 global collaborators. Nearly every sample came with metadata listing a de-identified subject ID, COVID-19 status, age in years and sex. Where available, HLA class I and class II types were obtained from metadata supplied by the sample provider rather than from assay-based typing. Beyond this particular receptor, the publication reports: How much clinical and demographic metadata was included differed by source and by participant, and the metadata was provided uncurated.

This receptor was taken from a man aged 60 to 75 with acute or convalescent COVID-19. The sequenced material came from peripheral blood.

The CDR3 has the sequence CASRLQGAGNTIYF. The sequence in DNA is TGTGCCAGCAGACTACAGGGGGCTGGAAACACCATATATTTT. The V gene is TRBV6-5 and the J gene is TRBJ1-3, and 8 junctional nucleotides match TRBD1. Per the germline V gene, MNHEY is the CDR1 and SVGAGI is the CDR2. The germline V end is reduced by 6 bases and the J end by 2 bases; junction bases left unmatched: 3. The cysteine opens and the phenylalanine closes a CDR3 of 14 amino acids. The read is trimmed to its CDR3 DNA, 42 bases read in frame from base 1.